The next 20 T cell receptor beta chains were all read from a single sample in a study of CD8 T cells in ankylosing spondylitis. TCRdb reprocessed the 5' RACE reads via MiXCR and lists one record per CDR3 protein. This table holds 200,000 to 250,000 distinct CDR3 sequences, roughly 18% found once. The study's findings and limits: Ankylosing spondylitis blood seemed to carry a telltale TCR beta motif made of under ten highly homologous variants.

Their antigen targets remain unknown. The sequencing input was blood, either unsorted or a sorted T cell fraction (not recorded which). Receptors originate from a male donor with ankylosing spondylitis.

The CDR3 loop reads CATSPSVGANTEAFF. The CDR3 DNA follows: TGTGCCACCAGCCCTTCGGTCGGGGCGAACACTGAAGCTTTCTTT. The chain has TRBV15 and TRBJ1-1; the D gene is possibly TRBD1 (5 bases). Germline loops: CDR1 LNHNV, CDR2 YYDKDF (reference sequence). The V and J ends lost 5 bases and 1 base respectively, with 14 bases between them. CDR3 length equals 15 residues.

V is TRBV12-3 or TRBV12-4 and J is TRBJ2-1; the match to TRBD2 covers 7 bases. V lost 6 bases, J lost 6 bases, and 8 bases stayed unmatched. The CDR3 loop spans 14 amino acids. The CDR3 sequence is CASRTSAHFNEQFF. The CDR3 nucleotides read TGTGCCAGCAGAACTAGCGCACACTTCAATGAGCAGTTCTTC.

J is TRBJ2-1 and V is TRBV27; D is perhaps TRBD2 (5 bases). The V end lost 0 bases, the J end lost 4 bases, and 13 bases lay between the germline ends. Germline lookup yields CDR1 MNHEY and CDR2 SMNVEV (reference sequence). There are 16 residues in the CDR3. CDR3 coding DNA: TGTGCCAGCAGTTTATCTGGCGGGTACCTTTACAATGAGCAGTTCTTC. Amino acid sequence: CASSLSGGYLYNEQFF.

This clonotype has only a few counts. The J gene is TRBJ2-7, the V gene TRBV3-1; 8 nucleotides agree with TRBD1. Germline CDR1 and CDR2: LGHDT and YNNKEL (reference sequence). Trimming at V came to 6 bases and at J to 3 bases, leaving 7 bases not matched to a gene. The CDR3 sequence is 14 residues long. CDR3 region: CASSLGQEIYEQYF. The CDR3 region has the DNA TGTGCCAGCAGTTTGGGACAGGAGATCTACGAGCAGTACTTC.

The J gene is TRBJ2-6, the V gene TRBV6-4, with D possibly matching TRBD1 (5 bases). The V and J ends lost 6 bases and 2 bases respectively, with 5 bases between them. CDR1 and CDR2 from the germline V gene are MRHNA and SNTAGT. The CDR3 length is 13 residues. CDR3 coding DNA: TGTGCCAGCAGAGGGGCTGGGGCCAACGTCCTGACTTTC. Its protein product is CASRGAGANVLTF.

This clonotype has only a few counts. The V gene is TRBV27, the J gene TRBJ2-7; 12 bases are shared with TRBD1. Germline lookup yields CDR1 MNHEY and CDR2 SMNVEV (reference sequence). Trimming removed 4 bases from V and 7 bases from J; junction bases left unmatched: 5. This CDR3 has 14 amino acids. The CDR3 DNA sequence: TGTGCCAGCAGTTCCGGGACAGGGGGCTTAGAGCAGTACTTC. Translation gives CASSSGTGGLEQYF.

This clonotype was observed a few times. The chain carries TRBV7-9 and TRBJ2-7; 9 bases are a match to TRBD1. Germline values: CDR1 SEHNR, CDR2 FQNEAQ (reference sequence). The length of the CDR3 is 15 residues. The V gene end was trimmed by 4 bases and the J gene end by 5 bases; junction bases not matched to a gene: 9. CDR3 DNA sequence: TGTGCCAGCAGCTGGACCGGGACAGGGAATGACGAGCAGTACTTC. It specifies CASSWTGTGNDEQYF.

This chain connects TRBV6-5 to TRBJ2-2; no clear D gene. Germline CDR1 is MNHEY and CDR2 is SVGAGI. With 2 bases removed from V and 3 bases from J, the gap between germline ends came to 7 bases. This CDR3 contains 14 residues. The CDR3 region has the DNA TGTGCCAGCAGTTACGTGTCTTACACCGGGGAGCTGTTTTTT. The encoded protein is CASSYVSYTGELFF.

The chain joins TRBV7-2 to TRBJ2-1; 8 nucleotides line up with TRBD2. The length of the CDR3 is 14 residues. Germline CDR1 SGHTA, CDR2 FQGNSA. V gave up 5 bases and J gave up 6 bases; unmatched junction bases: 6. CDR3 DNA: TGTGCCAGCAGCCCTTGGACTAGCTTCAATGAGCAGTTCTTC. This sequence encodes CASSPWTSFNEQFF.

This clonotype was seen a few times. The genes are TRBV12-3 or TRBV12-4 and TRBJ2-7, with 11 bases that match TRBD1. CDR3 size: 12 residues. Trimming at V came to 6 bases and at J to 8 bases, leaving 3 bases not matched to a gene. The CDR3 here is CASSWDRGKQYF. The CDR3 DNA reads as TGTGCCAGCAGCTGGGACAGGGGGAAGCAGTACTTC.

This clonotype appeared a few times. V gene TRBV20-1 combines with J gene TRBJ2-1; 7 nucleotides agree with TRBD2. In germline, CDR1 is DFQATT, CDR2 SNEGSKA (reference sequence). There are 14 residues in the CDR3. The V and J ends lost 3 bases and 3 bases, in that order; junction bases with no gene match: 5. CDR3 amino acids: CSASSLAFYNEQFF. Here the CDR3 DNA reads TGCAGTGCTAGTTCACTAGCGTTCTACAATGAGCAGTTCTTC.

The table lists this clonotype with a few counts. This chain joins TRBV7-9 and TRBJ2-2; the D is unclear. Germline CDR1 and CDR2: SEHNR and FQNEAQ (reference sequence). The CDR3 is 13 amino acids. The V end lost 5 bases, the J end lost 5 bases, and 9 bases lay between the germline ends. CDR3: CASSLQVTGELFF. The CDR3 bases are TGTGCCAGCAGCCTCCAGGTGACCGGGGAGCTGTTTTTT.

In its sample, this clonotype was seen a few times. The rearrangement joins TRBV29-1 to TRBJ2-5; D is possibly TRBD2 (6 bases). Germline-derived CDR1 and CDR2 are SQVTM and ANQGSEA. The CDR3 consists of 14 residues. Trimming cost V 0 bases and J 4 bases, with 12 bases left between them. In nucleotides, the CDR3 is TGCAGCGTTGAAGATGAATTTAGCGGAGAGACCCAGTACTTC. This encodes CSVEDEFSGETQYF.

This clonotype has at least ten counts. This chain uses TRBV5-1 with TRBJ2-2; D remains unclear. Between the trimmed V and J ends, which lost 6 bases and 3 bases, there was a span of 3 bases. The CDR3 spans 11 residues. CDR1 and CDR2 (germline): SGHRS, YFSETQ. CDR3 DNA: TGCGCCAGCAAGGACACCGGGGAGCTGTTTTTT. The encoded protein is CASKDTGELFF.

This clonotype came up a few times. J is TRBJ2-7 and V is TRBV20-1; 10 nucleotides agree with TRBD2. The CDR3 consists of 14 residues. The trim removed 1 base at V and 4 bases at J, leaving 4 bases unmatched. CDR1 and CDR2 (germline): DFQATT, SNEGSKA (reference sequence). CDR3 nucleotide sequence: TGCAGTGCTAGAGCTAGCGGGAGTCTATACGAGCAGTACTTC. Its protein product is CSARASGSLYEQYF.

This clonotype was seen a few times. V and J are TRBV12-3 or TRBV12-4 and TRBJ2-7, with 12 bases identical to TRBD2. CDR3 length equals 14 residues. With V trimmed by 3 bases and J by 6 bases, 3 bases remained unmatched. DNA for the CDR3: TGTGCCAGCAGTTTGCTAGCGGGGGGGCCCGAGCAGTACTTC. The encoded protein is CASSLLAGGPEQYF.

This clonotype was counted only a few times. This chain connects TRBV27 to TRBJ1-5; 8 bases align to TRBD1. Looked up from germline, CDR1 is MNHEY and CDR2 is SMNVEV (reference sequence). This CDR3 is built from 14 residues. The junction had 6 bases not matched to a gene; V was cut back by 6 bases and J by 5 bases. The CDR3, as DNA: TGTGCCAGCAGCACCGGGACAGGACATCAGCCCCAGCATTTT. This codes for CASSTGTGHQPQHF.

V and J are TRBV10-3 and TRBJ1-1, with 9 bases aligning to TRBD1. The length of the CDR3 is 14 residues. Germline values: CDR1 ENHRY, CDR2 SYGVKD. Trimming took 6 bases from V and 4 from J; bases not matched to a gene: 6. DNA of the CDR3: TGTGCCATCAGCTCCGGGACAGGGCCCACTGAAGCTTTCTTT. Translating it yields CAISSGTGPTEAFF.

The V gene is TRBV4-3, the J gene TRBJ1-2; D is unresolved. The CDR3 is 15 residues long. CDR1 LGHNA and CDR2 YSLEER come from the germline V gene. V was cut by 4 bases and J by 5 bases, with 17 bases left in between. This CDR3 is CASSPNLGIGYGYTF. The CDR3 coding sequence is TGCGCCAGCAGCCCCAACTTGGGGATCGGGTATGGCTACACCTTC.

The rearrangement uses TRBV10-3 and TRBJ2-5; 11 nucleotides agree with TRBD2. CDR1 is ENHRY and CDR2 is SYGVKD in the germline V gene. This CDR3 is built from 13 residues. The J segment lost 2 bases and the V segment lost 10 bases, leaving 3 bases of the junction unmatched. The chain's CDR3 is CATGTSGQETQYF. CDR3 DNA sequence: TGTGCCACCGGGACTAGCGGACAAGAGACCCAGTACTTC.